These T cell receptor beta chains were read from a single sample in a study of T cell repertoires in cytomegalovirus infection. Using its own MiXCR run on the reads, TCRdb lists one record per CDR3 protein. The repertoire holds about 130,000 distinct CDR3 sequences, over 30% seen once, with approximately 50% in the top ten. No antigen has been assigned to these receptors. The material was CD8+ T cells from cultured PBMCs, obtained from culture after CMV antigen stimulation. The receptors were gathered from a human donor in good health (CMV status not recorded). Some clones in this sample may be carry-over from other donors' samples. Both conserved end residues are part of each CDR3. Fields, in order: D gene, V gene, CDR3 length, clone size, J gene, CDR3 protein, CDR3 DNA. D genes are given only for firm matches. Clone size, where shown, is once, few, many, or a class for clones that have expanded.

.	TRBV7-4	13	.	TRBJ2-5	CASSLDGEETQYF	TGTGCCAGCAGCTTAGATGGTGAAGAGACCCAGTACTTC
.	TRBV2	17	.	TRBJ2-3	CASSYFREILLTDTQYF	TGTGCCAGCAGTTACTTCCGGGAGATCCTCCTCACAGATACGCAGTATTTT
.	TRBV24-1	15	few	TRBJ2-2	CATSDRRRGTGELFF	TGTGCCACCAGTGATCGTCGCAGGGGAACCGGGGAGCTGTTTTTT
.	TRBV19	16	.	TRBJ2-5	CASSIGDFLFKETQYF	TGTGCCAGTAGTATCGGGGACTTCCTGTTTAAGGAGACCCAGTACTTC
TRBD1	TRBV9	14	once	TRBJ1-1	CASGRDRENTEAFF	TGTGCCAGCGGGCGGGACAGGGAAAACACTGAAGCTTTCTTT
TRBD1	TRBV7-9	15	many	TRBJ2-3	CASSPRDRDTDTQYF	TGTGCCAGCAGCCCCCGGGACAGGGACACAGATACGCAGTATTTT
TRBD2	TRBV12-3/TRBV12-4	15	few	TRBJ2-7	CASSFGAGELYEQYF	TGTGCCAGCAGTTTTGGTGCGGGGGAGCTTTACGAGCAGTACTTC
.	TRBV2	16	many	TRBJ1-5	CASSEWGEDSNQPQHF	TGTGCCAGCAGTGAATGGGGGGAGGATAGCAATCAGCCCCAGCATTTT
.	TRBV15	14	.	TRBJ1-2	CATSDSLGDSPYTF	TGTGCCACCAGCGACAGCCTAGGGGACTCCCCCTACACCTTC
TRBD1	TRBV12-3/TRBV12-4	14	.	TRBJ1-2	CASSLIRTGNGYSF	TGTGCCAGCAGTTTAATACGGACAGGGAATGGCTACTCCTTC
.	TRBV11-3	16	.	TRBJ2-2	CASSERGRGSTGELFF	TGTGCCAGCAGTGAGAGGGGAAGGGGCAGCACCGGGGAGCTGTTTTTT
.	TRBV6-5	14	many	TRBJ2-3	CASRVDFSTDTQYF	TGTGCCAGCAGAGTCGACTTTAGCACAGATACGCAGTATTTT
TRBD2	TRBV7-6	16	many	TRBJ2-7	CASSPGLAGGPYEQYF	TGTGCCAGCAGCCCAGGACTAGCGGGGGGCCCCTACGAGCAGTACTTC
TRBD1	TRBV5-1	15	.	TRBJ2-7	CASSLTPGQSYEQYF	TGCGCCAGCAGCTTGACCCCGGGACAGTCCTACGAGCAGTACTTC
.	TRBV7-9	12	.	TRBJ1-1	CASSPSGTEAFF	TGTGCCAGCAGCCCTTCGGGCACTGAAGCTTTCTTT
TRBD1	TRBV12-3/TRBV12-4	12	few	TRBJ2-7	CASSLTGAEQYF	TGTGCCAGCAGCCTGACAGGGGCCGAGCAGTACTTC
.	TRBV19	14	.	TRBJ1-5	CASSIPSWDQPQHF	TGTGCCAGTAGTATTCCCTCTTGGGATCAGCCCCAGCATTTT
.	TRBV27	15	.	TRBJ2-2	CASGAGPSNTGELFF	TGTGCCAGCGGGGCCGGACCCTCGAACACCGGGGAGCTGTTTTTT
TRBD1	TRBV14	16	few	TRBJ2-7	CASSHGDSLARYEQYF	TGTGCCAGCAGCCATGGGGACAGCCTAGCTAGGTACGAGCAGTACTTC
.	TRBV7-9	17	.	TRBJ2-2	CASSGPDTYPNTGELFF	TGTGCCAGCAGCGGCCCGGACACCTATCCGAACACCGGGGAGCTGTTTTTT
.	TRBV24-1	17	.	TRBJ1-4	CATSDLTDAPKHEKLFF	TGTGCCACCAGTGATTTGACTGACGCCCCGAAGCATGAAAAACTGTTTTTT
.	TRBV6-1	14	few	TRBJ2-3	CASRESILTDTQYF	TGTGCCAGCAGGGAGAGCATCCTCACAGATACGCAGTATTTT
TRBD1	TRBV7-9	16	.	TRBJ2-2	CASSRPGTGNTGELFF	TGTGCCAGCAGTCGGCCCGGGACAGGGAACACCGGGGAGCTGTTTTTT
TRBD2	TRBV7-2	18	few	TRBJ2-1	CASSLGTSGGAKYNEQFF	TGTGCCAGCAGCTTAGGGACTAGCGGGGGGGCGAAATACAATGAGCAGTTCTTC
TRBD2	TRBV7-2	16	.	TRBJ2-5	CASSLDYTSGAETQYF	TGTGCCAGCAGCTTAGATTATACTAGCGGGGCAGAGACCCAGTACTTC
.	TRBV7-8	17	few	TRBJ2-2	CASSWDTPSSNTGELFF	TGTGCCAGCAGCTGGGACACACCATCCTCAAACACCGGGGAGCTGTTTTTT
TRBD2	TRBV4-1	18	.	TRBJ2-3	CASSQWTSGGVSTDTQYF	TGCGCCAGCAGCCAATGGACTAGCGGGGGGGTTAGCACAGATACGCAGTATTTT
TRBD1	TRBV27	14	few	TRBJ2-7	CASSLGQGAYEQYF	TGTGCCAGCAGTTTGGGGCAGGGGGCCTACGAGCAGTACTTC
.	TRBV6-6	14	many	TRBJ1-1	CASSYSGVNTEAFF	TGTGCCAGCAGTTACTCAGGGGTGAACACTGAAGCTTTCTTT
.	TRBV7-2	15	.	TRBJ2-3	CASSLPGPPVDTQYF	TGTGCCAGCAGCTTGCCGGGACCCCCGGTCGATACGCAGTATTTT
.	TRBV7-2	14	many	TRBJ2-7	CASSSPGTPYEQYF	TGTGCCAGCAGCTCCCCCGGGACACCTTACGAGCAGTACTTC
.	TRBV14	16	few	TRBJ1-1	CASSPIGQGRSTEAFF	TGTGCCAGCAGCCCTATAGGTCAGGGGCGCAGCACTGAAGCTTTCTTT
.	TRBV27	13	.	TRBJ2-5	CASSLGTPGTQYF	TGTGCCAGCAGTTTGGGGACCCCTGGGACCCAGTACTTC
.	TRBV6-1	13	.	TRBJ2-7	CASSEVVENEQYF	TGTGCCAGCAGCGAGGTCGTAGAAAACGAGCAGTACTTC
.	TRBV7-8	16	many	TRBJ2-2	CASSLALSGVAGELFF	TGTGCCAGCAGCTTAGCGCTCTCCGGGGTAGCCGGGGAGCTGTTTTTT
.	TRBV12-3/TRBV12-4	13	few	TRBJ2-1	CASLRPNYNEQFF	TGTGCCAGTCTTCGGCCTAATTACAATGAGCAGTTCTTC
.	TRBV7-6	16	.	TRBJ1-1	CASSLPPRDIGREAFF	TGTGCCAGCAGCTTGCCGCCCCGGGACATCGGAAGGGAAGCTTTCTTT
.	TRBV7-9	14	few	TRBJ2-7	CASSSGNRVYEQYF	TGTGCCAGCAGCTCCGGGAACAGGGTCTACGAGCAGTACTTC
.	TRBV10-3	15	.	TRBJ1-1	CAIRGGSGTGTEAFF	TGTGCCATCAGGGGGGGGTCGGGGACGGGTACTGAAGCTTTCTTT
TRBD1	TRBV20-1	15	.	TRBJ1-1	CSARVRQGRNTEAFF	TGCAGTGCTAGAGTGAGACAGGGTAGGAACACTGAAGCTTTCTTT
TRBD1	TRBV6-2/TRBV6-3	17	few	TRBJ1-2	CASSWTNLDRGSDGYTF	TGTGCCAGCAGTTGGACCAACCTGGACAGGGGTTCCGATGGCTACACCTTC
TRBD1	TRBV2	13	many	TRBJ1-5	CASQTGDNQPQHF	TGTGCCAGCCAGACAGGGGACAATCAGCCCCAGCATTTT
.	TRBV13	17	once	TRBJ2-7	CASSLGNRADPAYEQYF	TGTGCCAGCAGCTTAGGTAATCGGGCGGACCCAGCCTACGAGCAGTACTTC
.	TRBV11-2	16	.	TRBJ1-1	CASSLLAGTMNTEAFF	TGTGCCAGCAGCTTGTTGGCAGGGACGATGAACACTGAAGCTTTCTTT
.	TRBV7-2	14	many	TRBJ2-6	CASRDGTGANVLTF	TGTGCCAGCAGAGACGGGACGGGGGCCAACGTCCTGACTTTC
TRBD2	TRBV11-2	16	few	TRBJ2-2	CASLASGGGSTGELFF	TGTGCCAGCTTGGCTAGCGGGGGCGGATCCACCGGGGAGCTGTTTTTT
TRBD1	TRBV10-3	15	.	TRBJ2-2	CALSPGQGASGELFF	TGTGCCCTCTCTCCGGGACAGGGGGCCTCCGGGGAGCTGTTTTTT
.	TRBV7-3	15	.	TRBJ2-7	CASSLVGGRIYEQYF	TGTGCCAGCAGCTTAGTCGGTGGCAGGATCTACGAGCAGTACTTC
TRBD2	TRBV14	13	.	TRBJ2-7	CASSQTGGGEQYF	TGTGCCAGCAGCCAAACGGGGGGAGGCGAGCAGTACTTC
TRBD2	TRBV11-2	16	many	TRBJ2-5	CASSSKGGSIQETQYF	TGTGCCAGCAGCTCTAAGGGAGGGAGCATCCAAGAGACCCAGTACTTC
TRBD1	TRBV6-5	17	.	TRBJ1-5	CASSWTGGPNSNQPQHF	TGTGCCAGCAGCTGGACAGGGGGCCCAAATAGCAATCAGCCCCAGCATTTT
.	TRBV29-1	14	.	TRBJ2-2	CSVAGGTYTGELFF	TGCAGCGTTGCTGGGGGGACCTACACCGGGGAGCTGTTTTTT
TRBD1	TRBV7-2	14	many	TRBJ1-5	CASSLGQGVQPQHF	TGTGCCAGCAGCTTAGGGCAGGGGGTTCAGCCCCAGCATTTT
.	TRBV6-1	14	many	TRBJ1-1	CAVRSGQPSAEAFF	TGTGCCGTCAGGTCCGGACAGCCGAGCGCTGAAGCTTTCTTT